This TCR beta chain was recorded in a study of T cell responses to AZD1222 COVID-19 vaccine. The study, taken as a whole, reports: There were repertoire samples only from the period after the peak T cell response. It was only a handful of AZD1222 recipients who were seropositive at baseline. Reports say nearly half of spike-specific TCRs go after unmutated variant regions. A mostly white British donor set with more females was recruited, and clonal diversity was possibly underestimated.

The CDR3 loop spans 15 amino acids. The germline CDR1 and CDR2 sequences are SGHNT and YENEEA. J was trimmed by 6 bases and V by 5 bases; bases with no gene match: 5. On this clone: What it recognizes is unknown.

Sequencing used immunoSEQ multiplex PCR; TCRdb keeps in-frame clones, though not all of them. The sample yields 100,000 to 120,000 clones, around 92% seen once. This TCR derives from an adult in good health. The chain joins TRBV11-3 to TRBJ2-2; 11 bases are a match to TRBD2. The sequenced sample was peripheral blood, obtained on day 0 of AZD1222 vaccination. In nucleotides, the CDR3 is TGTGCCAGCAGCGAGACTAGCGGGGTTGCCGGGGAGCTGTTTTTT. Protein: CASSETSGVAGELFF.